This T cell receptor (beta chain) was found in a study of breast tumors, draining lymph nodes, adjacent tissues. The lymph nodes were axillary draining lymph nodes from breast cancer patients. This clonotype was counted ten times or more. Its specificity is unknown. The study's findings and limits: Tumor repertoires ranked between lymph nodes and nontumor tissue in diversity, with V and J gene preferences. Data only fit, rather than demonstrated, lymph node origin of most tumor T cells. Luminal-like breast cancer showed significantly greater tumor-nontumor repertoire similarity than basal-like breast cancer did. Most tumor T cells seemingly derive from lymph node, then expand in tumor.

TCRdb reanalysed the multiplex PCR reads using MiXCR and keeps one entry per CDR3 protein. Of approximately 210,000 distinct CDR3 sequences listed, less than 40% are singletons. The CDR3 consists of 14 residues. V was clipped by 0 bases and J by 5 bases, with 9 bases between them. From germline, CDR1 is SGHRS and CDR2 YFSETQ. This sequence joins TRBV5-1 and TRBJ2-1, with D possibly being TRBD1 (5 bases). The clonotype comes from a female donor with breast cancer. Some clones in this sample may be carry-over from other donors' samples. Sequencing was performed on axillary lymph node tissue. CDR3 coding DNA: TGCGCCAGCAGCTTGGTTCAGGGTAACAATGAGCAGTTCTTC. Protein product: CASSLVQGNNEQFF.